What follows are 16 T cell receptor beta chains derived from one specimen sequenced in a study of T cells in Graves' hyperthyroidism and ophthalmopathy. RNA transcripts provided the source from which TCR beta CDR3 regions were amplified. When the TCR CDR3 underwent first-round RT-PCR, the HTBI primer set was used. A single record per CDR3 protein comes from TCRdb applying MiXCR to the multiplex PCR reads. The table includes about 640,000 distinct CDR3 sequences, 20% detected once. Sequenced input: blood. Receptors originate from a man aged 25-45 years with Graves' ophthalmopathy.

The gene calls are TRBV19 and TRBJ2-1; D call uncertain. CDR1 LNHDA and CDR2 SQIVND come from the germline V gene (reference sequence). The CDR3 extends over 15 amino acids. The V end was cut by 1 base, the J end by 4 bases, with 11 bases between. The CDR3, as DNA: TGTGCCAGTAGTATAGGGTCGTTCGCGTACAATGAGCAGTTCTTC. Its protein product is CASSIGSFAYNEQFF. The complete variable domain, with remaining parts taken from reference TRBV19 and TRBJ2-1, reads DGGITQSPKYLFRKEGQNVTLSCEQNLNHDAMYWYRQDPGQGLRLIYYSQIVNDFQKGDIAEGYSVSREKKESFPLTVTSAQKNPTAFYLCASSIGSFAYNEQFFGPGTRLTVL.

This clonotype was counted ten times or more. The CDR3 loop is CASSQGSTGYTF. The CDR3 DNA reads TGTGCCAGCAGCCAAGGCAGTACCGGCTACACCTTC. The V and J genes are TRBV3-1 and TRBJ1-2; D not resolved. Looked up from germline, CDR1 is LGHDT and CDR2 is YNNKEL (reference sequence). The V and J ends lost 1 base and 8 bases respectively, with 8 bases between them. The CDR3 runs 12 residues.

As concerns this clonotype: The likely explanation is a read error, given a far larger clone one base away. The gene calls are TRBV28 and TRBJ1-1; D remains ambiguous. With 4 bases removed from V and 3 bases from J, the gap between germline ends came to 6 bases. CDR1 MDHEN and CDR2 SYDVKM come from the germline V gene. CDR3 length: 12 amino acids. Here the CDR3 DNA reads TGTGCCAGCAGTTCCGAGGACACTGAAGCTTTCTTT. Translation: CASSSEDTEAFF.

This clonotype was seen ten or more times. The chain links TRBV28 to TRBJ1-5, with TRBD1 matching 7 bases. Germline V lookup: CDR1 MDHEN, CDR2 SYDVKM. J gave up 2 bases and V 6 bases, and 7 bases lay outside the gene matches. The CDR3 length is 15 residues. The CDR3 protein is CASRPTGVGNQPQHF. CDR3 DNA sequence: TGTGCCAGCAGACCTACAGGGGTTGGCAATCAGCCCCAGCATTTT. The complete variable domain, with remaining parts taken from reference TRBV28 and TRBJ1-5, reads DVKVTQSSRYLVKRTGEKVFLECVQDMDHENMFWYRQDPGLGLRLIYFSYDVKMKEKGDIPEGYSVSREKKERFSLILESASTNQTSMYLCASRPTGVGNQPQHFGDGTRLSIL.

This clonotype was seen more than once but under ten times. The gene calls are TRBV6-1 and TRBJ2-2; perhaps TRBD2 as D (5 bases). The CDR3 consists of 15 residues. Germline V gene data show CDR1 as MNHNS and CDR2 as SASEGT. The V gene lost 3 bases and the J gene lost 5 bases, with 13 bases spanning the gap. CDR3 sequence reads: CASSDELTGTGELFF. CDR3 in DNA: TGTGCCAGCAGTGATGAGCTCACGGGGACCGGGGAGCTGTTTTTT.

V usage is TRBV5-6 and J usage is TRBJ2-3; TRBD1 matches at 9 bases. Germline loops: CDR1 SGHDT, CDR2 YYEEEE. After removal of 3 bases from V and 0 bases from J, the junction contained 11 bases not matched to a gene. The CDR3 has 18 residues. The DNA of the CDR3 is TGTGCCAGCAGCTATCTCCCGGGGACAGGGACTAGCACAGATACGCAGTATTTT. Translating gives CASSYLPGTGTSTDTQYF.

This sequence joins TRBV9 and TRBJ2-3; 7 nucleotides line up with TRBD2. J was trimmed by 1 base and V by 3 bases; bases with no gene match: 2. The length of the CDR3 is 14 residues. From germline, CDR1 is SGDLS and CDR2 YYNGEE. The CDR3 is CASSATSGTDTQYF. Written as DNA, the CDR3 is TGTGCCAGCAGCGCCACTAGCGGCACAGATACGCAGTATTTT.

This clonotype was counted at least ten times. The chain has TRBV12-3 or TRBV12-4 and TRBJ1-1; TRBD1 agrees at 7 bases. V trimming: 5 bases; J trimming: 1 base; junction bases outside the gene matches: 10. The CDR3 consists of 16 residues. This CDR3 reads CASSGGQGVRNTEAFF. The CDR3 nucleotides are TGTGCCAGCAGTGGGGGCCAGGGGGTCAGGAACACTGAAGCTTTCTTT.

This clonotype was seen ten or more times. The rearrangement links TRBV7-9 to TRBJ1-1; 10 positions agree with TRBD1. Germline values: CDR1 SEHNR, CDR2 FQNEAQ (reference sequence). V shed 1 base and J 3 bases; nucleotides not matched to a gene: 14. The CDR3 has 19 amino acids. As DNA, the CDR3 is TGTGCCAGCAGCTTAGGGTATAGACAGGGGGCCGGTCGTGACACTGAAGCTTTCTTT. Residues: CASSLGYRQGAGRDTEAFF.

This clonotype was counted between two and nine times. This sequence joins TRBV7-2 and TRBJ2-2; tentatively, D is TRBD2 (6 bases). Germline V lookup: CDR1 SGHTA, CDR2 FQGNSA. Trimming shortened V by 6 bases and J by 1 base, and 9 bases separated the two germline ends. CDR3 length: 14 amino acids. The CDR3 sequence is CASRMRENTGELFF. Here the CDR3 DNA reads TGTGCCAGCAGGATGCGGGAGAACACCGGGGAGCTGTTTTTT.

The V call is TRBV7-9, the J call TRBJ2-5, with D uncertain. Trimming cost V 3 bases and J 2 bases, with 10 bases left between them. Germline V gene sequence: CDR1 SEHNR, CDR2 FQNEAQ (reference sequence). The CDR3 has 14 amino acids. CDR3 in DNA: TGTGCCAGCAGCTTCGGAAGTGGGCAAGAGACCCAGTACTTC. This sequence encodes CASSFGSGQETQYF.

Concerning this clonotype itself: A much more abundant neighbour one base away suggests this may be a read error. The CDR3 end shows no conserved phenylalanine or tryptophan, and so a read error is likely. The rearrangement links TRBV28 to TRBJ2-7, with 9 bases matching TRBD2. After removal of 6 bases from V and 0 bases from J, the junction contained 6 bases not matched to a gene. Germline V gene lookup returns CDR1 MDHEN and CDR2 SYDVKM. There are 15 residues in the CDR3. CDR3 in DNA: TGTGCCAGCAGCGTACCGACTAGCGGCTCCTACGAGCAGTACTCC. This encodes CASSVPTSGSYEQYS.

V and J are TRBV19 and TRBJ2-7; D may correspond to TRBD1 or TRBD2 (5 bases each). Germline assignment: CDR1 LNHDA and CDR2 SQIVND (reference sequence). V was clipped by 3 bases and J by 2 bases, with 11 bases between them. This CDR3 has 14 amino acids. CDR3 region: CASSIGTETYEQYF. Written as DNA, the CDR3 is TGTGCCAGTAGTATCGGGACGGAAACCTACGAGCAGTACTTC.

This clonotype was picked up a small number of times. V usage is TRBV6-5 and J usage is TRBJ1-1; perhaps TRBD1 as D (5 bases). CDR3 length equals 13 residues. The V and J ends lost 0 bases and 6 bases respectively, with 8 bases between them. The germline V gene has CDR1 MNHEY and CDR2 SVGAGI. The CDR3 is CASSYSRGAEAFF. As DNA, the CDR3 is TGTGCCAGCAGTTACTCGAGAGGGGCTGAAGCTTTCTTT.

In this sample, this clonotype turned up once. V and J are TRBV19 and TRBJ2-7; D perhaps matches TRBD2 (5 bases). The V gene lost 4 bases and the J gene lost 2 bases, with 18 bases spanning the gap. The CDR3 loop spans 16 amino acids. Looked up from germline, CDR1 is LNHDA and CDR2 is SQIVND (reference sequence). This CDR3 is CASSTGSAGYTYEQYF. The DNA of the CDR3 is TGTGCCAGTAGTACAGGTTCGGCGGGTTATACCTACGAGCAGTACTTC. Filled out from reference TRBV19 and TRBJ2-7, the complete variable domain reads DGGITQSPKYLFRKEGQNVTLSCEQNLNHDAMYWYRQDPGQGLRLIYYSQIVNDFQKGDIAEGYSVSREKKESFPLTVTSAQKNPTAFYLCASSTGSAGYTYEQYFGPGTRLTVT.

There are a few counts of this clonotype. CDR3 DNA: TGTGCCAGCAGTGGTAGCGGGCTTCCGTCTAGCACAGATACGCAGTATTTT. Translated, it gives CASSGSGLPSSTDTQYF. This chain connects TRBV6-1 to TRBJ2-3; 7 nucleotides match TRBD2. CDR3 length: 17 residues. Looked up from germline, CDR1 is MNHNS and CDR2 is SASEGT. The V segment lost 4 bases and the J segment 0 bases; nucleotides outside the gene matches: 10.